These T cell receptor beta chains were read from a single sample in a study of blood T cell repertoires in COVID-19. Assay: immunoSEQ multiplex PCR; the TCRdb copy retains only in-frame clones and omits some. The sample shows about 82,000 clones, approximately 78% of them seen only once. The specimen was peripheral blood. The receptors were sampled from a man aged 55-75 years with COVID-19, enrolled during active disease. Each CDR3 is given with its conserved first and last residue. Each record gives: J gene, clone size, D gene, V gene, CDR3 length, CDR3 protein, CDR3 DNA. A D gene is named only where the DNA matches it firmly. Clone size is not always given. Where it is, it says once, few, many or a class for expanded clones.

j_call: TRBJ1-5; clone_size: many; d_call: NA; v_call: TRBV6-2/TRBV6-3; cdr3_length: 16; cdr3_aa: CASSLNPIVSNQPQHF; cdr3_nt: TGTGCCAGCAGCCTAAACCCGATAGTTAGCAATCAGCCCCAGCATTTT
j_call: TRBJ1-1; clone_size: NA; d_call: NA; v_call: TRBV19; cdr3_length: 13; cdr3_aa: CATGGEKNTEAFF; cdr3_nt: TGTGCCACCGGCGGGGAAAAGAACACTGAAGCTTTCTTT
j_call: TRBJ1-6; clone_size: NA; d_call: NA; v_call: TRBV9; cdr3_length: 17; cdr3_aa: CASSPRGGEGYNSPLHF; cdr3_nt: TGTGCCAGCAGCCCGCGGGGAGGGGAGGGCTATAATTCACCCCTCCACTTT
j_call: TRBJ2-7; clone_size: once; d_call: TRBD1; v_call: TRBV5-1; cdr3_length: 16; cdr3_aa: CASSLDGRGNSYEQYF; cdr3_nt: TGCGCCAGCAGCTTGGACGGCAGGGGGAATTCCTACGAGCAGTACTTC
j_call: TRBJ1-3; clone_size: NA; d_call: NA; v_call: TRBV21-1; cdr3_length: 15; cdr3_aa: CASSKQWTGGNTIYF; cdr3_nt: TGTGCCAGCAGCAAACAATGGACAGGGGGAAACACCATATATTTT
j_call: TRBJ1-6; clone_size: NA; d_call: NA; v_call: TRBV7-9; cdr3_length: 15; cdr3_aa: CASSPSEGVGSPLHF; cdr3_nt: TGTGCCAGCAGCCCTAGTGAGGGTGTAGGTTCACCCCTCCACTTT
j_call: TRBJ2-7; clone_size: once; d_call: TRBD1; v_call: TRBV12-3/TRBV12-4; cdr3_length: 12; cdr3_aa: CASSLTGDEQYF; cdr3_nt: TGTGCCAGCAGCTTGACAGGGGACGAGCAGTACTTC
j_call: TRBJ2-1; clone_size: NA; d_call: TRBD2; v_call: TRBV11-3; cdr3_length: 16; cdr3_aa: CASSQGLAGGSNEQFF; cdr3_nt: TGTGCCAGCAGCCAAGGACTAGCGGGAGGGTCGAATGAGCAGTTCTTC
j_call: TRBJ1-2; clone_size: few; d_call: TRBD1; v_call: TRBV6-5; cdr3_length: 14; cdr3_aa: CASSSQGAGMGYTF; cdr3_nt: TGTGCCAGCAGTTCCCAGGGGGCAGGAATGGGCTACACCTTC
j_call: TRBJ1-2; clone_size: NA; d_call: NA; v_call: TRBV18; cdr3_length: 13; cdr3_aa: CASSLTTNYGYTF; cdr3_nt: TGTGCCAGCTCACTGACAACTAACTATGGCTACACCTTC
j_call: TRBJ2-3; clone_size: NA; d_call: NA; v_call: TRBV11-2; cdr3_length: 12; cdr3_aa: CASSSVGDTQYF; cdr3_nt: TGTGCCAGCAGCTCGGTCGGAGATACGCAGTATTTT